These 13 T cell receptor beta chains came from one sample sequenced in a study of blood T cell repertoires in COVID-19. The data were produced by immunoSEQ multiplex PCR, yet TCRdb's version contains in-frame clones alone and is incomplete. The sample shows around 170,000 clones, 86% of them seen only once. Sample: peripheral blood. The origin of the receptors is a man aged 50 or older with active or convalescent COVID-19.

The rearrangement uses TRBV5-1 and TRBJ2-5; 10 bases are shared with TRBD2. Germline V CDR1 and CDR2: SGHRS, YFSETQ. The CDR3 runs to 15 residues. J gave up 1 base and V 4 bases, and 4 bases lay outside the gene matches. The DNA of the CDR3 is TGCGCCAGCAGCCTTCTAGCGGGAGCCCAAGAGACCCAGTACTTC. It encodes CASSLLAGAQETQYF.

This clone was counted many times. The V gene is TRBV14, the J gene TRBJ2-2; TRBD2 is a possible D gene (5 bases). The V and J ends lost 0 bases and 4 bases respectively, with 15 bases between them. CDR3 length equals 17 residues. CDR1 SGHDN and CDR2 FVKESK come from the germline V gene. Here the CDR3 reads CASSQDLSSLVTGELFF. DNA for the CDR3: TGTGCCAGCAGCCAAGATTTGTCTAGCCTGGTCACCGGGGAGCTGTTTTTT.

This rearrangement joins TRBV7-2 to TRBJ2-2; the match to TRBD2 covers 13 bases. The germline V gene has CDR1 SGHTA and CDR2 FQGNSA. V shed 3 bases and J 7 bases; nucleotides not matched to a gene: 11. The CDR3 has 18 amino acids. The CDR3 bases are TGTGCCAGCAGCTTCTCGGGACTAGCGGGATTCAGGGACGGGGAGCTGTTTTTT. It yields the protein CASSFSGLAGFRDGELFF.

The chain combines TRBV7-6 with TRBJ1-5; no reliable D call. CDR1 and CDR2 (germline): SGHVS, FNYEAQ. The CDR3 is 13 residues long. V shed 3 bases and J shed 5 bases, with 8 bases lying between them. As DNA, the CDR3 is TGTGCCAGCAGCTTTACAAATGATCAGCCCCAGCATTTT. Protein sequence: CASSFTNDQPQHF.

With respect to this clone: A read error may produce the germline difference seen at one junction end. V and J are TRBV28 and TRBJ1-5; TRBD1 matches 7 bases. This CDR3 has 15 residues. Germline lookup yields CDR1 MDHEN and CDR2 SYDVKM. This chain's CDR3 is CVSSPGDSSNQPQHF. The CDR3 DNA is TGTGTCAGCAGTCCAGGGGACAGTTCCAATCAGCCCCAGCATTTT.

The V gene is TRBV4-3, the J gene TRBJ1-2, with TRBD1 identical over 12 bases. CDR1 is LGHNA, CDR2 YSLEER, per germline. There are 15 residues in the CDR3. With 7 bases clipped from V and 7 bases from J, the junction kept 10 bases outside the gene matches. In DNA form, the CDR3 reads TGCGCCAGCAAACAGGCGGGACAGGGGGCTTTTGGCTACACCTTC. Amino acid sequence: CASKQAGQGAFGYTF.

V usage is TRBV6-6 and J usage is TRBJ2-7; 8 nucleotides match TRBD1. Trimming took 6 bases from V and 7 from J; bases not matched to a gene: 11. The CDR3 is 14 amino acids. Per the germline V gene, CDR1 is MNHNY and CDR2 is SVGAGI (reference sequence). The CDR3 DNA reads TGTGCCAGCAGCCGAACAGGGGGATCGGGAGAGCAGTACTTC. The encoded protein is CASSRTGGSGEQYF.

The CDR3, as DNA: TGTGCCAGCAGGGCCCTAGGTCTCCGCAATGAGCAGTTCTTC. It encodes CASRALGLRNEQFF. V and J are TRBV6-5 and TRBJ2-1; unclear D gene. The V end was cut by 6 bases, the J end by 6 bases, with 15 bases between. The germline V gene has CDR1 MNHEY and CDR2 SVGAGI. CDR3 size: 14 residues.

This clone was recorded only once. This sequence joins TRBV5-1 and TRBJ2-2; TRBD2 matches at 8 bases. J was trimmed by 6 bases and V by 0 bases; bases with no gene match: 13. Germline V lookup: CDR1 SGHRS, CDR2 YFSETQ. There are 18 residues in the CDR3. The CDR3 spells CASSLAGGVAGYPGELFF. CDR3 nucleotides: TGCGCCAGCAGCTTGGCCGGCGGGGTAGCGGGGTATCCCGGGGAGCTGTTTTTT.

This chain links TRBV23-1 with TRBJ2-7; D is perhaps TRBD1 (6 bases). TRBV23-1 has ORF status, its function being uncertain. The CDR3 extends over 15 amino acids. Trimming cost V 3 bases and J 3 bases, with 15 bases left between them. The CDR3 DNA sequence: TGCGCCAGCAGTCAGTACCGGGACATGATCTACGAGCAGTACTTC. Translation: CASSQYRDMIYEQYF.

The chain links TRBV5-4 to TRBJ1-4; the match to TRBD1 covers 8 bases. CDR3 length: 14 amino acids. V dropped 2 bases and J dropped 8; count of bases not matched to a gene: 5. CDR1 SGHNT and CDR2 YYREEE come from the germline V gene (reference sequence). The CDR3 loop reads CASSFDRGFEKLFF. DNA for the CDR3: TGTGCCAGCAGCTTTGACAGGGGATTCGAAAAACTGTTTTTT.

The V call is TRBV12-5, the J call TRBJ2-7; D is unresolved. Looked up from germline, CDR1 is LGHNT and CDR2 is FRNRAP. This CDR3 is 13 amino acids long. V was shortened by 7 bases and J by 5 bases, with 15 bases between the two germline ends. CDR3 residues: CASAVGSVDEQYF. The CDR3 coding sequence is TGTGCTAGTGCGGTAGGCAGCGTCGACGAGCAGTACTTC.

CDR3 sequence reads: CASTPGQNYGYTF. The CDR3, as DNA: TGTGCCAGCACCCCGGGACAGAACTATGGCTACACCTTC. The chain combines TRBV9 with TRBJ1-2; TRBD1 aligns across 7 bases. Germline V gene data show CDR1 as SGDLS and CDR2 as YYNGEE. This CDR3 comprises 13 residues. The ends lost 6 bases at V and 2 bases at J; junction bases unmatched: 4.